This T cell receptor (beta chain) was identified during a study of CD8+ T cells in alopecia areata (dated by TCRdb to the late 2010s). A note on the overall study: The treated patients, all with moderate-to-severe alopecia areata, were enrolled in an open-label pilot trial of oral tofacitinib given at 5 to 10 mg twice daily. Clonality in the scalp was compared among normal scalp (n=4), patchy alopecia areata scalp (n=8), and alopecia totalis/universalis scalp (n=8). To study T cell clonal expansion in alopecia areata, the researchers applied high-throughput TCRbeta sequencing to both the C3H/HeJ mouse model and human patients. Biopsies were taken from tofacitinib-treated patients at baseline and at 4 and 24 weeks of treatment, and a later scalp biopsy was taken in several of the tofacitinib-treated patients. Human TCRbeta sequencing covered scalp tissue and sorted CD4+ and CD8+ peripheral blood T cells from patchy and totalis/universalis alopecia areata patients and healthy controls. Patients received tofacitinib for 6 to 18 months and were then followed off drug for 6 months to check for delayed response and recurrence. TCRbeta CDR3 regions were amplified by immunoSEQ multiplex PCR with 35 Vbeta forward and 13 Jbeta reverse primers. The RNA source kit depended on sample type: the PAXgene miRNA kit for fixed scalp, the miRNeasy kit for PBMCs, and the RNeasy kit for mouse skin. The SALT score, which quantifies the percentage of affected scalp surface area, was used to measure disease severity in treated patients.

What the authors observed across the whole study: Unlike mouse skin, where gammadelta T cells dominate, normal human skin contains resident alphabeta T cells that get sequenced too, which complicates analysis of the scalp TCR repertoire. Compared with normal scalp, lesional scalp, particularly in alopecia totalis/universalis, had higher clonality and more expanded CD8+ clones, which suggests antigenic drive. Because the treated cohort was small and included a single nonresponder, larger studies are needed to assess links between baseline CD8+ expansion and response. During tofacitinib treatment, many expanded lesional clones remained in scalp and blood, and this persistence may partly explain relapse after treatment is stopped. With tofacitinib, both scalp clonality and the number of expanded CD8+ clones among the top 100 scalp clones went down significantly. TCR sequences shared between patients were less clear than in mice, possibly partly because of HLA diversity in the patient population.

Receptors were amplified or captured by the immunoSEQ multiplex PCR assay. RNA was extracted from all samples and reverse transcribed into cDNA, which served as template for TCR sequencing. SuperScript III was used for first-strand cDNA synthesis, primed with a 2:1 mix of oligo-dT and random hexamers. A synthetic immune receptor repertoire was used to gauge amplification bias, and whatever bias remained was removed computationally. For the original study's pipeline: After raw reads were preprocessed to remove errors, the CDR3 was defined following IMGT conventions as running from the conserved cysteine to phenylalanine. Clonality was computed by normalizing Shannon entropy by log2 of the number of productive unique TCRs and subtracting the result from 1. Scalp TCRbeta sequences were cross-referenced with sorted blood CD4 and CD8 repertoires so that the CD4 or CD8 identity of scalp clones could be inferred. TCRdb stores this immuneACCESS table with in-frame sequences only. Part of the clones is absent; in the studies checked, under half of the shortfall reflects unresolved V genes, and no reason is known for the rest. Clone size and the V and J calls come from that table; the DNA yielded D and trimming. For this sample there are roughly 200,000 clones; around 60% appear just once. The top ten constitute 10% to 15% of the sample.

As regards this clone: The target of this receptor is not known. Base qualities are not recorded, but no much larger clone differs from it by a single base.

The time point label here, explained by the study, means: about 5 months on oral tofacitinib. This specimen's treatment or condition label, per the study, means: oral pan-JAK inhibitor, 5-10 mg twice daily. Peripheral blood and lesional scalp punch biopsies were obtained from patients with alopecia areata. PBMCs were isolated by density centrifugation and stained for CD3, CD4 and CD8, and CD4+ and CD8+ T cells were sorted on a FACSAria. There are 15 amino acids in the CDR3, from cysteine to phenylalanine inclusive. The sequence is cut down to CDR3 DNA, 45 bases in frame from base 1. A distance of 11 bases separates the germline ends of V and J, which lose 3 bases and 1 base respectively. The germline V gene (reference sequence) gives CDR1 as LNHDA and CDR2 as SQIVND.

This specimen was CD8+ T cells sorted from blood, taken at week 24, from a patient treated with tofacitinib. The source is a human donor with alopecia areata. Here the chain combines TRBV19 and TRBJ2-3; D gene: possibly TRBD1, on 6 matching bases. The CDR3 protein: CASSIWAGGTDTQYF. The DNA is TGTGCCAGTAGTATCTGGGCAGGGGGCACAGATACGCAGTATTTT.